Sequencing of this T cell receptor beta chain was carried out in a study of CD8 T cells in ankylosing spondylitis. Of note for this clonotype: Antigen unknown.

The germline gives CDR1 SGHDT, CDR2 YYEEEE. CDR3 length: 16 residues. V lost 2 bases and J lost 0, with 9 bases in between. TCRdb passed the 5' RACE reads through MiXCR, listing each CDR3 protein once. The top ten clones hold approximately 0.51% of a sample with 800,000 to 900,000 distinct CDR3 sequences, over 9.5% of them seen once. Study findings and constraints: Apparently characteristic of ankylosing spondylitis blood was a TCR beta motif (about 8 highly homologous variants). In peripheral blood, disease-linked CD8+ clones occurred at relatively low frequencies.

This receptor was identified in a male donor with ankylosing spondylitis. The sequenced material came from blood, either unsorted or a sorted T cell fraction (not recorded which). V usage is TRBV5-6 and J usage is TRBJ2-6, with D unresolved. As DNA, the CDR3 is TGTGCCAGCAGCTTCTCAGCGATCTCTGGGGCCAACGTCCTGACTTTC. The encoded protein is CASSFSAISGANVLTF. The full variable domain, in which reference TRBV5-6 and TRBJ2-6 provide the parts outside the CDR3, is DAGVTQSPTHLIKTRGQQVTLRCSPKSGHDTVSWYQQALGQGPQFIFQYYEEEERQRGNFPDRFSGHQFPNYSSELNVNALLLGDSALYLCASSFSAISGANVLTFGAGSRLTVL.